One sample yielded the 21 T cell receptor beta chains listed below, sequenced in a study of blood T cells in healthy people across ages. Through a sample-barcoded 5' primer and a J-beta primer mix, a second PCR was run for roughly 6 to 12 cycles. TCRdb re-analysed the 5' RACE reads in MiXCR, keeping a single row per CDR3 protein. Among about 970,000 distinct CDR3 sequences listed, roughly 51% were seen once. The material sequenced was blood. These receptors were obtained from a woman in her sixties in good health.

This clonotype was detected a few times. The gene calls are TRBV27 and TRBJ2-3; D is ambiguous. The germline CDR1 and CDR2 sequences are MNHEY and SMNVEV (reference sequence). This CDR3 has 16 residues. Trimming took off 7 bases at V and 2 bases at J, with 19 bases between the two ends. CDR3 nucleotide sequence: TGTGCCAGCACCGTCACCGGGTCTAGTCTCACAGATACGCAGTATTTT. It encodes CASTVTGSSLTDTQYF.

This clonotype was found a few times. The V call is TRBV2, the J call TRBJ2-4; D not resolved. V dropped 4 bases and J dropped 11 bases, with 12 bases sitting between them. Germline loops: CDR1 SNHLY, CDR2 FYNNEI. CDR3 size: 12 residues. CDR3 sequence: CASSGALGVQYF. DNA for the CDR3: TGTGCCAGCAGTGGAGCTCTAGGAGTTCAGTACTTC.

V and J are TRBV6-2 or TRBV6-3 and TRBJ2-1; no definite D call. The germline V gene encodes CDR1 MNHEY and CDR2 SVGEGT. V was trimmed by 2 bases and J by 3 bases, leaving 5 bases between them. There are 13 residues in the CDR3. The CDR3 spells CASSYQDYNEQFF. CDR3 nucleotide sequence: TGTGCCAGCAGTTACCAGGACTACAATGAGCAGTTCTTC.

The chain couples TRBV4-1 to TRBJ1-4; D gene unclear. Germline CDR1 is MGHRA and CDR2 is YSYEKL. Trimming shortened V by 5 bases and J by 8 bases, and 12 bases separated the two germline ends. CDR3 length equals 13 residues. CDR3 amino acids: CASSSRNSEKLFF. In DNA form, the CDR3 reads TGCGCCAGCAGCAGTCGTAACTCGGAAAAACTGTTTTTT.

The chain links TRBV9 to TRBJ1-6; D might be TRBD1 (5 bases). Between the trimmed V and J ends, which lost 3 bases and 6 bases, there was a span of 10 bases. CDR1 SGDLS and CDR2 YYNGEE come from the germline V gene. The CDR3 length is 14 residues. The CDR3 DNA follows: TGTGCCAGCAGCGAGGAGGGGTTTAATTCACCCCTCCACTTT. This codes for CASSEEGFNSPLHF.

The chain carries TRBV7-6 and TRBJ2-3; no firm D call. The germline V gene encodes CDR1 SGHVS and CDR2 FNYEAQ. The CDR3 is 15 residues long. The V end lost 2 bases, the J end lost 0 bases, and 9 bases lay between the germline ends. CDR3 nucleotides: TGTGCCAGCAGCTTAATGGGGTATAGCACAGATACGCAGTATTTT. This codes for CASSLMGYSTDTQYF.

V usage is TRBV20-1 and J usage is TRBJ1-2; 7 positions agree with TRBD1. CDR3 length: 11 residues. CDR1 is DFQATT and CDR2 is SNEGSKA in the germline V gene (reference sequence). The junction had 5 bases not matched to a gene; V was cut back by 5 bases and J by 8 bases. The CDR3 region has the DNA TGCAGTGCTCTACAGGGGTTCGGCTACACCTTC. Translated, it gives CSALQGFGYTF.

The rearrangement uses TRBV12-3 or TRBV12-4 and TRBJ2-2; D perhaps matches TRBD2 (6 bases). This CDR3 contains 15 residues. V lost 9 bases, J lost 5 bases, and 19 bases lay in between. The CDR3 protein is CASNSGAANTGELFF. In nucleotides, the CDR3 is TGTGCCAGTAATTCGGGAGCGGCAAATACCGGGGAGCTGTTTTTT.

This clonotype showed up just once. The V gene is TRBV7-6, the J gene TRBJ2-1; D is possibly TRBD1 (6 bases). The V end was cut by 5 bases, the J end by 8 bases, with 10 bases between. This CDR3 spans 12 amino acids. Per germline, CDR1 SGHVS and CDR2 FNYEAQ. Here the CDR3 reads CASSQTGHEQFF. As DNA, the CDR3 is TGTGCCAGCAGCCAAACAGGGCATGAGCAGTTCTTC.

This clonotype was seen repeatedly, ten times or more. J is TRBJ1-5 and V is TRBV27; D not certain. The CDR3 has 13 amino acids. Germline CDR1 and CDR2: MNHEY and SMNVEV (reference sequence). V lost 5 bases, J lost 5 bases, and 10 bases lay in between. DNA for the CDR3: TGTGCCAGCAGTAACCAGGCACATCAGCCCCAGCATTTT. It encodes CASSNQAHQPQHF.

This chain connects TRBV28 to TRBJ2-1; TRBD2 aligns across 7 bases. Germline V CDR1 and CDR2: MDHEN, SYDVKM. The CDR3 is 15 amino acids. V lost 8 bases to trimming and J lost 6 bases; unmatched junction nucleotides: 13. CDR3 sequence reads: CASRGGSGRPNEQFF. In DNA form, the CDR3 reads TGTGCCAGCCGGGGAGGGAGCGGGCGCCCCAATGAGCAGTTCTTC.

This clonotype was seen only a few times. The CDR3 loop is CATGTPNVYGYTF. The CDR3 nucleotides read TGTGCCACCGGGACACCGAATGTGTATGGCTACACCTTC. The chain employs TRBV28 and TRBJ1-2; weak D call: TRBD1 (6 bases). Per germline, CDR1 MDHEN and CDR2 SYDVKM. V lost 10 bases and J 5 bases, leaving 17 bases between the germline ends. The CDR3 contains 13 residues.

J is TRBJ2-1 and V is TRBV28, with D unclear. CDR1 MDHEN and CDR2 SYDVKM come from the germline V gene. The CDR3 is 15 residues long. Trimming pared 6 bases from V and 4 bases from J, leaving 16 bases between. The CDR3: CASSTPAGLYNEQFF. CDR3 DNA sequence: TGTGCCAGCAGCACTCCAGCAGGATTATACAATGAGCAGTTCTTC.

V gene TRBV4-1 combines with J gene TRBJ2-1; 7 bases are a match to TRBD2. This CDR3 is built from 16 residues. Germline V gene lookup returns CDR1 MGHRA and CDR2 YSYEKL. V was pared by 4 bases and J by 4 bases, with 10 bases of the junction left unmatched. CDR3 amino acids: CASSPRGERDYNEQFF. DNA of the CDR3: TGCGCCAGCAGCCCTCGGGGGGAAAGGGATTACAATGAGCAGTTCTTC.

This chain links TRBV7-9 with TRBJ2-1; D is undetermined. V dropped 5 bases and J dropped 5 bases, with 16 bases sitting between them. Germline V gene lookup returns CDR1 SEHNR and CDR2 FQNEAQ (reference sequence). The CDR3 runs to 15 residues. The CDR3 is CASSDLSAGHNEQFF. Here the CDR3 DNA reads TGTGCCAGCAGCGATCTGTCAGCCGGCCACAATGAGCAGTTCTTC.

This clonotype was found a few times. CDR3 in amino acids: CSAPRENTGELFF. The CDR3 nucleotides read TGCAGTGCACCGCGGGAGAACACCGGGGAGCTGTTTTTT. The V call is TRBV20-1, the J call TRBJ2-2; possibly TRBD2 for D (6 bases). V gave up 6 bases and J gave up 1 base, with 9 bases separating them. The CDR3 sequence is 13 residues long. Per germline, CDR1 DFQATT and CDR2 SNEGSKA (reference sequence).

This clonotype was seen more than once but under ten times. V and J are TRBV5-1 and TRBJ2-7; D gene ambiguous. Germline V gene sequence: CDR1 SGHRS, CDR2 YFSETQ. The CDR3 loop spans 14 amino acids. Trimming stripped 0 bases from V and 0 bases from J, with 7 bases between. As DNA, the CDR3 is TGCGCCAGCAGCTTGGAATCAGTCTCCTACGAGCAGTACTTC. Protein product: CASSLESVSYEQYF.

The J gene is TRBJ2-7, the V gene TRBV20-1; TRBD1 matches 10 bases. With 6 bases clipped from V and 4 bases from J, the junction kept 3 bases outside the gene matches. The CDR3 totals 12 residues. The germline V gene encodes CDR1 DFQATT and CDR2 SNEGSKA (reference sequence). The CDR3 here is CSARTGGYEQYF. The CDR3 bases are TGCAGTGCCCGGACAGGGGGGTACGAGCAGTACTTC.

V gene TRBV20-1 combines with J gene TRBJ2-4, with 12 bases fitting TRBD1. CDR1 is DFQATT, CDR2 SNEGSKA, per germline (reference sequence). CDR3 length equals 17 residues. Unmatched junction bases numbered 13, after V lost 4 bases and J lost 6 bases. CDR3 sequence reads: CSATKIGTGGAINIQYF. CDR3 DNA sequence: TGCAGTGCTACGAAGATCGGGACAGGGGGCGCGATAAACATTCAGTACTTC.

The chain couples TRBV6-2 or TRBV6-3 to TRBJ2-5; a weak D match, TRBD2 (6 bases). The J call may be mistaken, given a closer DNA end match to TRBJ2-7. CDR1 MNHEY and CDR2 SVGEGT come from the germline V gene. The CDR3 is 14 amino acids. The CDR3 DNA reads TGTGCCAGCAGTTATTTTAGCGGCGCCTACGAGCAGTACTTC. It translates to CASSYFSGAYEQYF.

This clonotype was detected a few times. The gene calls are TRBV20-1 and TRBJ2-5, with TRBD2 identical over 11 bases. The CDR3 has 13 amino acids. Germline CDR1 and CDR2: DFQATT and SNEGSKA (reference sequence). Germline trimming cut 2 bases from V and 5 bases from J; bases unmatched to any gene: 1. CDR3 residues: CSARIAGGETQYF. In nucleotides, the CDR3 is TGCAGTGCTAGAATAGCGGGAGGGGAGACCCAGTACTTC.